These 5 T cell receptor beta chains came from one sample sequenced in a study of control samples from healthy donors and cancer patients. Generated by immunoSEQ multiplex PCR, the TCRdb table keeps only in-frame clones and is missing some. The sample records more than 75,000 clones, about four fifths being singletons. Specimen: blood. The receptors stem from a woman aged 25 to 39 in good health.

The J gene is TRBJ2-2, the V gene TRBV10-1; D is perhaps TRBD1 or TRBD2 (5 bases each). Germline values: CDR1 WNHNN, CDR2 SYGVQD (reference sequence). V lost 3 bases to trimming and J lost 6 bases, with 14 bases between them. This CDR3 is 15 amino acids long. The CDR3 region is CASSENRLGAGELFF. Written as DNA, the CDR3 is TGCGCCAGCAGTGAAAACAGGCTGGGGGCCGGGGAGCTGTTTTTT.

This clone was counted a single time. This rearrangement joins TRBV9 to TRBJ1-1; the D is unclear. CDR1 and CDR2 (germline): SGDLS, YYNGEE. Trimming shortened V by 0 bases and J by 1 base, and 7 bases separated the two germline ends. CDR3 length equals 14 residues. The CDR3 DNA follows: TGTGCCAGCAGCGTAGGGGCGGCGAACACTGAAGCTTTCTTT. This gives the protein CASSVGAANTEAFF.

This CDR3 is CASSLLHRSSYNSPLHF. For the CDR3, the DNA is TGTGCCAGCAGCTTGTTGCACAGGAGCTCCTATAATTCACCCCTCCACTTT. The chain couples TRBV5-8 to TRBJ1-6; D perhaps matches TRBD1 (5 bases). V was cut by 1 base and J by 0 bases, with 11 bases left in between. The CDR3 totals 17 residues. In germline, CDR1 is SGHTS, CDR2 YDEGEE.

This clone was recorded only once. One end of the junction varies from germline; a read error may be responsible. The CDR3 reads CAISENRVGETDF. The CDR3 DNA is TGTGCCATCAGTGAAAACAGGGTGGGCGAGACTGACTTC. This chain uses TRBV10-3 with TRBJ2-7; possibly TRBD1 for D (6 bases). CDR1 and CDR2 from the germline V gene are ENHRY and SYGVKD. The CDR3 totals 13 residues.

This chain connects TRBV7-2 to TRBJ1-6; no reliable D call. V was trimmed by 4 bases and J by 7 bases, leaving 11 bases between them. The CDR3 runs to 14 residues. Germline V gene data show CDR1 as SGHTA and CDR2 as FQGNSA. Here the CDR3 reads CASSSQTSNSPLHF. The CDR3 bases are TGTGCCAGCAGCTCCCAGACCAGCAATTCACCCCTCCACTTT. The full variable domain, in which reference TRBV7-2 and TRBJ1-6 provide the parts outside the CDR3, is GAGVSQSPSNKVTEKGKDVELRCDPISGHTALYWYRQSLGQGLEFLIYFQGNSAPDKSGLPSDRFSAERTGGSVSTLTIQRTQQEDSAVYLCASSSQTSNSPLHFGNGTRLTVT.